The rows below give T cell receptor beta chains drawn from one sample of a study of vaccination and CD4 T cells after COVID-19. TCRdb re-analysed the PCR reads in MiXCR, keeping a single row per CDR3 protein. The data show 5,800 or so distinct CDR3 sequences, more than 60% seen once. These receptors have no known antigen. The specimen sequenced was CD4+ T cells from blood, cultured in vitro. These receptor sequences come from a human donor who had recovered from COVID-19. CDR3s leave out the opening cysteine and the closing phenylalanine or tryptophan.

J | V | CDR3
TRBJ1-1 | TRBV19 | ASRRRQGAGNTEAF
TRBJ1-5 | TRBV27 | ASSLMRVGQPQH
TRBJ1-5 | TRBV21-1 | ASSKAFRRDNQPQH
TRBJ2-3 | TRBV20-1 | SARFNTDTQY
TRBJ2-5 | TRBV21-1 | ASSKIGGQETQY
TRBJ2-3 | TRBV24-1 | ATSDLPTSPSTDTQY
TRBJ1-6 | TRBV5-4 | ASSLDDSPLH
TRBJ2-7 | TRBV5-1 | ASSLKVRVGDRDVGRQY
TRBJ2-5 | TRBV7-6 | ASSSLREQETQY
TRBJ2-5 | TRBV7-2 | ASSLGGTDQETQY
TRBJ2-3 | TRBV20-1 | SARDNRGAPLSTDTQY
TRBJ2-2 | TRBV7-3 | ASSPTSGRAHGELF
TRBJ2-3 | TRBV7-2 | ASSRASARGDTQY
TRBJ2-2 | TRBV6-1 | AASRDVRYTGELF
TRBJ1-2 | TRBV20-1 | SAISQGNYGYT
TRBJ1-1 | TRBV20-1 | SASNRGRNTEAF
TRBJ2-7 | TRBV7-9 | ASSLDLAGGYEQY
TRBJ2-5 | TRBV10-3 | AISEGGDGTQY
TRBJ1-5 | TRBV20-1 | SAQRGSTGAQPQH
TRBJ1-1 | TRBV7-2 | ASSLGQNTEAF
TRBJ2-5 | TRBV7-2 | ASSYQRGGETQY
TRBJ2-1 | TRBV20-1 | SAGRGAVDEQF
TRBJ1-2 | TRBV24-1 | ATSDAGQGYGGYT
TRBJ2-1 | TRBV24-1 | ATSRTGWNEQF
TRBJ1-1 | TRBV27 | ASSLSRENTEAF
TRBJ2-3 | TRBV11-2 | ASSLVLAGDTQY
TRBJ1-2 | TRBV10-3 | AISENRQGDRGYT
TRBJ2-5 | TRBV20-1 | SASSRPGGPETQY
TRBJ1-1 | TRBV12-3/TRBV12-4 | ASTSGRGMNTEAF
TRBJ1-6 | TRBV19 | ASSIEDNSPLH
TRBJ1-2 | TRBV20-1 | SASMGGSGYGYT
TRBJ1-2 | TRBV20-1 | SASHYGYT
TRBJ2-1 | TRBV25-1 | ASSESGSGGANEQF
TRBJ2-3 | TRBV7-8 | ASSLAEVGLTDTQY
TRBJ2-4 | TRBV20-1 | SARAPLAGGHGIQY
TRBJ2-2 | TRBV6-1 | ASSGGTGGFVGEPF
TRBJ1-2 | TRBV6-1 | ASSEYFVGVSYGYT
TRBJ2-5 | TRBV24-1 | ATSVFRESGGQETQY
TRBJ2-1 | TRBV4-3 | ASSQDSVNEQF
TRBJ2-3 | TRBV5-5 | ASSPSPRSRTDTQY
TRBJ2-5 | TRBV20-1 | SAPPVGSYEETQY
TRBJ2-7 | TRBV5-4 | ASSHRASNEQY
TRBJ2-3 | TRBV7-2 | ASSFSADFSSGDTQY
TRBJ2-1 | TRBV2 | ASSVTSFNEQF
TRBJ1-6 | TRBV2 | ASSVEGSGSPLH
TRBJ1-1 | TRBV20-1 | SARDVGGDRAF
TRBJ1-2 | TRBV19 | ASSPGQAYGYT
TRBJ2-5 | TRBV15 | ATSGDYTRETQY
TRBJ2-1 | TRBV7-8 | ASSLARISYNEQF
TRBJ1-6 | TRBV5-4 | ASSLGTGGMNSPLH